This T cell receptor (beta chain) stems from a study of blood T cell repertoires in COVID-19 (dated by TCRdb to 2020 to 2022). General notes on the study: Collaborator samples came from the United States, Italy and Spain and covered acute and convalescent phases of COVID-19. The material from the prospective study consisted of cDNA or gDNA derived from T cells, B-cell-depleted T cells, or PBMCs. Subjects who had been exposed to COVID-19, were actively infected with it, or had recovered from it provided the deeply sampled blood TCRbeta repertoires that made up the dataset. The repertoires were made available in a free public database intended to serve as a resource for research on the immune response to SARS-CoV-2. Samples were obtained from the ongoing ImmuneRACE study (first 160 participants) and from 950 to 1,500 subjects provided by 6 global collaborators. Nearly every sample came with metadata listing a de-identified subject ID, COVID-19 status, age in years and sex. Where available, HLA class I and class II types were taken from metadata supplied by the sample provider and were not determined by assay-based typing.

As encoded in the germline V gene, CDR1 is SGHNT while CDR2 is YENEEA. V loses 5 bases at its end and J loses 6 bases; junction bases beyond the gene matches: 5. The CDR3 holds 14 amino acids from the cysteine to the phenylalanine. Just the 42-base CDR3 DNA is kept, in frame starting at base 1. The immunoSEQ Assay, a bias-controlled multiplex PCR, was used to amplify TCRbeta CDR3 regions from genomic DNA. As for the original processing: The number of nucleated cells in each sample was estimated by amplification of reference gene primers within the assay. To quantify the absolute abundance of each unique TCRbeta CDR3 rearrangement, sequence reads were collapsed and filtered. For each sample, productive Simpson clonality was calculated by taking the square root of Simpson's diversity index across productive rearrangements. TCRdb provides this immuneACCESS table in a form limited to in-frame rearrangements. Some clones are lacking; in checked studies, under half of them reflect an unresolved V gene, and why the rest are absent is not known. V, J and clone size were drawn from that table, and D and trimming were deduced from the DNA. The sample records roughly 230,000 clones, roughly 80% of which are singletons. The leading ten clones occupy 3.4% of the sample.

What the study reported, not specific to this receptor: The amount of clinical and demographic metadata varied by source and participant and was provided uncurated.

Turning to this clone: Its antigen is not yet known. The input lacks base qualities; no much larger clone sits a single base away.

Enrolling through a virtual design, the prospective study's participants ranged in age from roughly 18 to 95 years and lived across around 25 United States geographic areas. To assign participants to cohorts, the prospective study relied on clinical history that participants themselves reported in a screening survey and a study questionnaire. Recovered participants in ImmuneRACE Cohort 3 were defined as having two consecutive negative NP/OP PCR tests, clearance from a healthcare professional, or resolution of symptoms. In the prospective study, whole blood, serum and a nasopharyngeal or oropharyngeal swab were collected from each participant by mobile phlebotomists. Additional blood draws and questionnaires over an approximately two-month period could optionally be provided by prospective study participants. Prospective study blood samples were shipped either frozen or at room temperature before DNA extraction.

The source material was PBMCs or T cells enriched from blood (not recorded which). Recombination connected TRBV11-3 to TRBJ2-3; 10 central nucleotides agree with TRBD2. This TCR derives from a man in his forties or fifties who had recovered from COVID-19. The DNA reads TGTGCCAGCAGCCCCCGTAGCGGGGGGGATACGCAGTATTTT. Translated, it gives CASSPRSGGDTQYF.